These 15 T cell receptor beta chains share one sample of origin, sequenced in a study of T cell repertoires in cytomegalovirus infection. No antigens are known for them. MiXCR was run by TCRdb on the reads, yielding one entry per CDR3 protein. The repertoire holds 150,000 to 200,000 distinct CDR3 sequences, with roughly 21% as singletons. Sequenced here: CD8+ T cells from cultured PBMCs, sampled from culture after CMV antigen stimulation. These receptors were obtained from a human donor in good health (CMV status not recorded). Some clones in this sample may be carry-over from other donors' samples.

This clonotype has more than one count but fewer than ten. The V and J genes are TRBV9 and TRBJ1-2, with 7 bases that match TRBD1. The germline V gene has CDR1 SGDLS and CDR2 YYNGEE. J gave up 6 bases and V 3 bases, and 11 bases lay outside the gene matches. This CDR3 is 15 amino acids long. CDR3 nucleotide sequence: TGTGCCAGCAGCGCCCAGCGAGGGGGCGCTGATGGCTACACCTTC. This codes for CASSAQRGGADGYTF.

The rearrangement links TRBV7-8 to TRBJ2-5; D remains unclear. This CDR3 has 15 amino acids. The V gene's germline CDR1 is SGHVS and CDR2 FQNEAQ. Trimming stripped 0 bases from V and 5 bases from J, with 13 bases between. The CDR3 spells CASSLATPVRETQYF. In DNA, the CDR3 is TGTGCCAGCAGCTTAGCGACACCCGTTAGGGAGACCCAGTACTTC.

This clonotype showed up just a few times. The V call is TRBV7-9, the J call TRBJ2-3; D is uncertain. Looked up from germline, CDR1 is SEHNR and CDR2 is FQNEAQ (reference sequence). The V and J ends lost 1 base and 6 bases respectively, with 11 bases between them. This CDR3 is 14 amino acids long. The DNA for the CDR3 is TGTGCCAGCAGCTTAGAAACAAACCGGGATACGCAGTATTTT. Its translation: CASSLETNRDTQYF.

This rearrangement joins TRBV4-1 to TRBJ1-1; D possibly corresponds to TRBD1 (6 bases). With 0 bases removed from V and 4 bases from J, the gap between germline ends came to 9 bases. This CDR3 is built from 14 residues. Germline V gene data show CDR1 as MGHRA and CDR2 as YSYEKL. Here the CDR3 reads CASSQDWGATEAFF. CDR3 nucleotides: TGCGCCAGCAGCCAAGACTGGGGGGCCACTGAAGCTTTCTTT.

This clonotype was observed a handful of times. The J gene is TRBJ1-2, the V gene TRBV19; 7 nucleotides align to TRBD1. Unmatched junction bases numbered 5, after V lost 7 bases and J lost 3 bases. Germline V gives CDR1 LNHDA, CDR2 SQIVND (reference sequence). This CDR3 spans 13 amino acids. DNA for the CDR3: TGTGCCAGTACCCTAGGGACAGACTATGGCTACACCTTC. It specifies CASTLGTDYGYTF.

This clonotype came up many times. The genes are TRBV6-6 and TRBJ1-1, with D possibly matching TRBD1 (5 bases). Germline CDR1 MNHNY, CDR2 SVGAGI (reference sequence). This CDR3 contains 14 residues. Trimming removed 5 bases at V and 6 bases at J, with 16 bases between. CDR3 DNA sequence: TGTGCCAGCAGTCTGGACTGGAAAGGGGCTGAAGCTTTCTTT. The encoded protein is CASSLDWKGAEAFF.

The V call is TRBV11-2, the J call TRBJ2-7; 7 bases fit TRBD2. CDR1 is SGHAT and CDR2 is FQNNGV in the germline V gene. The trim removed 5 bases at V and 1 base at J, leaving 5 bases unmatched. The CDR3 consists of 14 residues. The CDR3 nucleotides read TGTGCCAGCAGCATAGCTAGCGGATCCTACGAGCAGTACTTC. Translating it yields CASSIASGSYEQYF. The complete variable domain, with remaining parts taken from reference TRBV11-2 and TRBJ2-7, reads EAGVAQSPRYKIIEKRQSVAFWCNPISGHATLYWYQQILGQGPKLLIQFQNNGVVDDSQLPKDRFSAERLKGVDSTLKIQPAKLEDSAVYLCASSIASGSYEQYFGPGTRLTVT.

This clonotype was observed a handful of times. This chain links TRBV4-3 with TRBJ1-1; possibly TRBD1 for D (5 bases). V gave up 0 bases and J gave up 0 bases, with 8 bases separating them. Looked up from germline, CDR1 is LGHNA and CDR2 is YSLEER. The CDR3 length is 15 residues. The CDR3 DNA follows: TGCGCCAGCAGCCAAGATCCACAGGTGAACACTGAAGCTTTCTTT. Protein: CASSQDPQVNTEAFF.

Only a few counts were recorded for this clonotype. V and J are TRBV5-1 and TRBJ1-1; D is unclear. The CDR3 is 15 residues long. Trimming cost V 3 bases and J 3 bases, with 15 bases left between them. CDR1 and CDR2 (germline): SGHRS, YFSETQ. The CDR3 protein is CASSSVGREDTEAFF. In DNA, the CDR3 is TGCGCCAGCAGCTCCGTTGGGAGGGAGGACACTGAAGCTTTCTTT.

This clonotype came up a few times. The V gene is TRBV7-6, the J gene TRBJ1-1; D remains ambiguous. The CDR3 has 14 residues. The germline CDR1 and CDR2 sequences are SGHVS and FNYEAQ. V was clipped by 5 bases and J by 5 bases, with 15 bases between them. The CDR3 coding sequence is TGTGCCAGCAGCCCGGGCCTAACGGGGACTGAAGCTTTCTTT. It encodes CASSPGLTGTEAFF. The entire variable domain, with the rest obtained from reference TRBV7-6 and TRBJ1-1, is as follows: GAGVSQSPRYKVTKRGQDVALRCDPISGHVSLYWYRQALGQGPEFLTYFNYEAQQDKSGLPNDRFSAERPEGSISTLTIQRTEQRDSAMYRCASSPGLTGTEAFFGQGTRLTVV.

This clonotype was seen a few times. CDR3 sequence reads: CASSLEMEQGAHYGYTF. The CDR3 nucleotides read TGTGCCAGCAGCTTAGAAATGGAGCAGGGGGCTCACTATGGCTACACCTTC. V is TRBV7-2 and J is TRBJ1-2, with 8 positions matching TRBD1. The junction had 10 bases not matched to a gene; V was cut back by 1 base and J by 3 bases. Germline V gene sequence: CDR1 SGHTA, CDR2 FQGNSA. The CDR3 runs 17 residues. Combining the CDR3 with reference TRBV7-2 and TRBJ1-2 gives the whole variable domain GAGVSQSPSNKVTEKGKDVELRCDPISGHTALYWYRQSLGQGLEFLIYFQGNSAPDKSGLPSDRFSAERTGGSVSTLTIQRTQQEDSAVYLCASSLEMEQGAHYGYTFGSGTRLTVV.

The chain employs TRBV7-9 and TRBJ2-1; 9 bases are shared with TRBD2. This CDR3 is 15 amino acids long. Germline V gene data show CDR1 as SEHNR and CDR2 as FQNEAQ (reference sequence). Unmatched junction bases numbered 8, after V lost 2 bases and J lost 9 bases. CDR3 coding DNA: TGTGCCAGCAGCTTAAGATGGGGCGGGGGGGTTGAGCAGTTCTTC. This encodes CASSLRWGGGVEQFF.

This clonotype was recorded a few times. This chain connects TRBV27 to TRBJ1-1; TRBD1 is a possible D gene (6 bases). There are 14 residues in the CDR3. The germline CDR1 and CDR2 sequences are MNHEY and SMNVEV (reference sequence). V dropped 4 bases and J dropped 11 bases, with 20 bases sitting between them. CDR3 DNA: TGTGCCAGCAGTTCGTACCGGGACAATCCCGCGGCTTTCTTT. This codes for CASSSYRDNPAAFF.

This clonotype showed up just a few times. The chain employs TRBV7-9 and TRBJ2-2, with D perhaps matching TRBD2 (5 bases). The V gene lost 5 bases and the J gene lost 5 bases, with 15 bases spanning the gap. The germline V gene has CDR1 SEHNR and CDR2 FQNEAQ (reference sequence). This CDR3 has 15 residues. CDR3 amino acids: CASSLDWEPTGELFF. The CDR3 coding sequence is TGTGCCAGCAGCCTCGACTGGGAGCCAACCGGGGAGCTGTTTTTT. Looking up the rest from reference TRBV7-9 and TRBJ2-2 gives the full variable domain: DTGVSQNPRHKITKRGQNVTFRCDPISEHNRLYWYRQTLGQGPEFLTYFQNEAQLEKSRLLSDRFSAERPKGSFSTLEIQRTEQGDSAMYLCASSLDWEPTGELFFGEGSRLTVL.

This clonotype showed up just a few times. V and J are TRBV12-3 or TRBV12-4 and TRBJ2-3, with D perhaps assigned TRBD1 or TRBD2 (5 bases each). V was shortened by 3 bases and J by 1 base, with 11 bases between the two germline ends. The CDR3 extends over 15 amino acids. CDR3: CASSLGDRRTDTQYF. The DNA of the CDR3 is TGTGCCAGCAGTTTGGGGGACCGCCGCACAGATACGCAGTATTTT.